This T cell receptor beta chain was sequenced in a study of T cells in localized non-small cell lung cancer. Study results and limitations: Median approximately 58 top-100 tumor clones were shared with paired adjacent lung.

The CDR3 consists of 16 residues. Germline V gives CDR1 SGHRS, CDR2 YFSETQ. Between the trimmed V and J ends, which lost 0 bases and 0 bases, there was a span of 11 bases. Comments on this clone: What it binds is not known.

Only in-frame clones appear in the TCRdb table, and some are missing; sequencing was by immunoSEQ multiplex PCR. The sample has fewer than 40,000 clones; approximately 80% are singletons. Sequencing used peripheral blood, obtained before any cancer treatment. This rearrangement joins TRBV5-1 to TRBJ2-3, with D perhaps TRBD1 or TRBD2 (5 bases each). The clonotype comes from a male donor older than 55 with stage II squamous cell lung carcinoma. This chain's CDR3 is CASSLGGTHSTDTQYF. CDR3 DNA: TGCGCCAGCAGCTTGGGGGGGACCCATAGCACAGATACGCAGTATTTT. Drawing the rest from reference TRBV5-1 and TRBJ2-3, the complete variable domain is KAGVTQTPRYLIKTRGQQVTLSCSPISGHRSVSWYQQTPGQGLQFLFEYFSETQRNKGNFPGRFSGRQFSNSRSEMNVSTLELGDSALYLCASSLGGTHSTDTQYFGPGTRLTVL.